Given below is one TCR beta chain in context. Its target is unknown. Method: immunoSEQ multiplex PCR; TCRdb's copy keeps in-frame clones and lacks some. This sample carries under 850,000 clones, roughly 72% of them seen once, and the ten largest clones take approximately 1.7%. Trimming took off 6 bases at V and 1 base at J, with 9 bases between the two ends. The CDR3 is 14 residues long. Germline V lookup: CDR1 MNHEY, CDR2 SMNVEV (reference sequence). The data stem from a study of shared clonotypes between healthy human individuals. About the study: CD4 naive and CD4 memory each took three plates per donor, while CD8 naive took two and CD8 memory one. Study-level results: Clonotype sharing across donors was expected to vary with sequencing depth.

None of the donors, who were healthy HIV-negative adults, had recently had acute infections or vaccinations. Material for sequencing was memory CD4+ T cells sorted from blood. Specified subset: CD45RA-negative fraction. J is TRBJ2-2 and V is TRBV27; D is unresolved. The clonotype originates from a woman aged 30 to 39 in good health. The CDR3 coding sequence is TGTGCCAGCAGCCCGCGGCTGAACACCGGGGAGCTGTTTTTT. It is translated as CASSPRLNTGELFF.